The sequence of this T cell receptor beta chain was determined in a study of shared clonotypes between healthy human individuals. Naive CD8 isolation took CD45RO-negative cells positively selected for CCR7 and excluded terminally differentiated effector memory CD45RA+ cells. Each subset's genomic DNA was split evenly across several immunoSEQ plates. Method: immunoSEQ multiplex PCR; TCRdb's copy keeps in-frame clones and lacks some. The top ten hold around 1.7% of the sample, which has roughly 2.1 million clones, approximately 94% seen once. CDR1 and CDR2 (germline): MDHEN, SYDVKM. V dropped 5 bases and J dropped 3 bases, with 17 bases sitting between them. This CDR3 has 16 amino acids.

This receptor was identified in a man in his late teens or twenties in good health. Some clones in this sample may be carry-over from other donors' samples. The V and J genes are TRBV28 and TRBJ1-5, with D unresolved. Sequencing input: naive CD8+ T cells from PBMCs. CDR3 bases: TGTGCCAGCAGTCCCACGATGAGAGCGGTCAATCAGCCCCAGCATTTT. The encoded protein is CASSPTMRAVNQPQHF.